This T cell receptor beta chain was identified in a study of CD8 T cells in ankylosing spondylitis. General study findings and limits: A motif in TCR beta, a set of eight highly homologous variants, appeared characteristic of ankylosing spondylitis blood. The clones that were linked to disease were reported to be significantly enriched in matched synovial fluid samples from ankylosing spondylitis patients. A CD8+ phenotype characterized the disease-linked clones, which were relatively rare in peripheral blood.

Using quantitative 5'-RACE with molecular barcodes, the authors made TCR beta libraries. TCRdb itself ran the 5' RACE reads through MiXCR, one entry per CDR3 protein. The table lists around 130,000 distinct CDR3 sequences, 7% of them singletons. The CDR3 spans 14 residues. Trimming at V came to 4 bases and at J to 6 bases, leaving 8 bases not matched to a gene. The germline V gene encodes CDR1 SGHRS and CDR2 YFSETQ. This clonotype was observed many times. The antigen remains undetermined. The V gene is TRBV5-1, the J gene TRBJ2-3, with 7 bases identical to TRBD2. Sequencing was performed on blood, either unsorted or a sorted T cell fraction (not recorded which). This TCR derives from a male donor with ankylosing spondylitis or in good health (not recorded which). The CDR3 nucleotides read TGCGCCAGCAGCCCGGCTAGCGGCGGGGATACGCAGTATTTT. It yields the protein CASSPASGGDTQYF.